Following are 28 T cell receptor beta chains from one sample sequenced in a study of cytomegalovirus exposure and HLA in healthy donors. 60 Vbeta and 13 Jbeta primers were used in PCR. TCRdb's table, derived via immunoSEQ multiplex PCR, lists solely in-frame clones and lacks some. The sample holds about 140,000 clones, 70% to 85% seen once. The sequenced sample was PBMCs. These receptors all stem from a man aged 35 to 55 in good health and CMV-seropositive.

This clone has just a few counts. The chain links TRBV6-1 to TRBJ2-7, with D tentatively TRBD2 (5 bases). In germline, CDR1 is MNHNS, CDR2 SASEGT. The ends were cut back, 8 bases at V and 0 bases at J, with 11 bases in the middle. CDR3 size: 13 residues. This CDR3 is CASAERASYEQYF. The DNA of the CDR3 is TGTGCCAGCGCCGAGAGGGCCTCCTACGAGCAGTACTTC.

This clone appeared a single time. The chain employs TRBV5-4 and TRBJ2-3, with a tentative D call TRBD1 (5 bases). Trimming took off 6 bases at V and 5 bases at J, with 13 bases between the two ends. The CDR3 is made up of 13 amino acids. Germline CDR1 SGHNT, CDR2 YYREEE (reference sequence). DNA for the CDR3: TGTGCCAGCACCTCTGGGCAGGGAGATACGCAGTATTTT. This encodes CASTSGQGDTQYF.

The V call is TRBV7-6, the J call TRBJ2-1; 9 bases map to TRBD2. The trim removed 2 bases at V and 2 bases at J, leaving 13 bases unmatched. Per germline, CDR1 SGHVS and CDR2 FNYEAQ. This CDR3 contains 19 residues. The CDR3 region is CASSLRSSRGGATYNEQFF. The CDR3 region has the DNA TGTGCCAGCAGCTTACGATCTTCTCGCGGGGGGGCGACCTACAATGAGCAGTTCTTC.

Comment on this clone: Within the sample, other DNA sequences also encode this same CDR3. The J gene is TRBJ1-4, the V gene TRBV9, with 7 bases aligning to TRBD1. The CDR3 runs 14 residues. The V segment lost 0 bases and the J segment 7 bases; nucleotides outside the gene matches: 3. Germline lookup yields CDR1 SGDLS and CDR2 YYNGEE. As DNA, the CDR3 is TGTGCCAGCAGCGTAGGACAGGGCTCTGAAAAACTGTTTTTT. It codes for CASSVGQGSEKLFF.

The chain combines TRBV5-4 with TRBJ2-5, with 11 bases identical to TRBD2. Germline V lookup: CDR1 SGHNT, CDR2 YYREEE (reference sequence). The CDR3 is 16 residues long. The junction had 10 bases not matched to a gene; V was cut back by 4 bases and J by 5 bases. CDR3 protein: CASSAADSGGAETQYF. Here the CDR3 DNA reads TGTGCCAGCAGCGCGGCTGATAGCGGGGGGGCGGAGACCCAGTACTTC.

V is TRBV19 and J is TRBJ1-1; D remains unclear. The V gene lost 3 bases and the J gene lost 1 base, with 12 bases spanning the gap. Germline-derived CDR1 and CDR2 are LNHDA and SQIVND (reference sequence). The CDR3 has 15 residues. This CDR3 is CASSIEVEPNTEAFF. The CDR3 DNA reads TGTGCCAGTAGTATCGAAGTAGAACCGAACACTGAAGCTTTCTTT. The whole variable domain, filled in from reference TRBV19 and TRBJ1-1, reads DGGITQSPKYLFRKEGQNVTLSCEQNLNHDAMYWYRQDPGQGLRLIYYSQIVNDFQKGDIAEGYSVSREKKESFPLTVTSAQKNPTAFYLCASSIEVEPNTEAFFGQGTRLTVV.

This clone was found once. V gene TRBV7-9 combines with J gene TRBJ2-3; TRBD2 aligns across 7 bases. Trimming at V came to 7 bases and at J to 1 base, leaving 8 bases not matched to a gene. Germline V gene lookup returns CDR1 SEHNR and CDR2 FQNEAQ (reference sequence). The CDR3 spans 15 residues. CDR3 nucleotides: TGTGCCAGCACCCGACTCAGCGGGGGCACAGATACGCAGTATTTT. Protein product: CASTRLSGGTDTQYF.

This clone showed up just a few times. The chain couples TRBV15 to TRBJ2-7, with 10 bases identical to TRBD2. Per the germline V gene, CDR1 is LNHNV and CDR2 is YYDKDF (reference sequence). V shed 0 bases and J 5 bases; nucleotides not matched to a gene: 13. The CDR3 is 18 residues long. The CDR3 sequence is CATSRDWASGSGMDEQYF. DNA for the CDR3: TGTGCCACCAGCAGAGATTGGGCTAGCGGGAGTGGGATGGACGAGCAGTACTTC. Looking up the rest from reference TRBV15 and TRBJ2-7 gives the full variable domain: DAMVIQNPRYQVTQFGKPVTLSCSQTLNHNVMYWYQQKSSQAPKLLFHYYDKDFNNEADTPDNFQSRRPNTSFCFLDIRSPGLGDTAMYLCATSRDWASGSGMDEQYFGPGTRLTVT.

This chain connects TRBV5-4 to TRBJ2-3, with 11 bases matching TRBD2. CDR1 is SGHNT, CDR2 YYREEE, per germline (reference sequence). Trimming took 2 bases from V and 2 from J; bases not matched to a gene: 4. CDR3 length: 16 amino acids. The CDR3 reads CASSLKLAGDTDTQYF. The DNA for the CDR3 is TGTGCCAGCAGCTTAAAACTAGCGGGAGACACAGATACGCAGTATTTT.

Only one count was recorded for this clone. The CDR3: CSVRETYEQYF. CDR3 DNA sequence: TGCAGCGTTCGGGAGACCTACGAGCAGTACTTC. V is TRBV29-1 and J is TRBJ2-7, with TRBD2 as a possible D gene (6 bases). Germline V gives CDR1 SQVTM, CDR2 ANQGSEA. Trimming removed 5 bases at V and 2 bases at J, with 7 bases between. The length of the CDR3 is 11 residues.

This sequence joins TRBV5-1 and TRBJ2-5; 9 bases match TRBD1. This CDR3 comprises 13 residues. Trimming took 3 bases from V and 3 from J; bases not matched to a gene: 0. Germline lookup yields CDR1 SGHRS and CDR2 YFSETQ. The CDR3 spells CASSWTGEETQYF. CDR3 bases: TGCGCCAGCAGCTGGACAGGGGAAGAGACCCAGTACTTC.

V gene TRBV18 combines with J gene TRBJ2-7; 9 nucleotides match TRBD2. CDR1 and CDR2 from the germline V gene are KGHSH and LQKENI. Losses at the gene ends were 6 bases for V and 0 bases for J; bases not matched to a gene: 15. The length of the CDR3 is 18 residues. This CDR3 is CASSPMTSGGDSSYEQYF. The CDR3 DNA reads TGTGCCAGCTCCCCAATGACTAGCGGAGGTGACAGCTCCTACGAGCAGTACTTC.

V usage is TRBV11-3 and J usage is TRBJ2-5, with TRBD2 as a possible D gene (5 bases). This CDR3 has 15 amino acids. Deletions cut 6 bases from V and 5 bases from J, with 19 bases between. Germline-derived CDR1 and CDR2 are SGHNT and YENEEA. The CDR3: CASRPTSFGLETQYF. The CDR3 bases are TGTGCCAGCAGACCTACTAGTTTCGGTTTGGAGACCCAGTACTTC.

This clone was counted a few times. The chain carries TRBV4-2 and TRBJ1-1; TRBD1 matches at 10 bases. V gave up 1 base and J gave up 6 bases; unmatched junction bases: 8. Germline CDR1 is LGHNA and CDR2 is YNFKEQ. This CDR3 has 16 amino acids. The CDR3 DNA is TGTGCCAGCAGCCAAGGGTTAGGGACAGGGGACGCTGAAGCTTTCTTT. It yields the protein CASSQGLGTGDAEAFF.

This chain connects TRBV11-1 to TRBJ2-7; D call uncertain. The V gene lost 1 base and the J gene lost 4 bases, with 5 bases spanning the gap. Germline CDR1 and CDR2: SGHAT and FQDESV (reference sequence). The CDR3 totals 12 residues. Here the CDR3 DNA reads TGTGCCAGCAGCTTAGATCCGTACGAGCAGTACTTC. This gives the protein CASSLDPYEQYF.

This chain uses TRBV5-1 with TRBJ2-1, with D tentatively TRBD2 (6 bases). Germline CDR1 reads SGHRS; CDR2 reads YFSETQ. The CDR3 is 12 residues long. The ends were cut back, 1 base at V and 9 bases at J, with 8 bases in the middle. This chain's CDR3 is CASSLRGFEQFF. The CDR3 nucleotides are TGCGCCAGCAGCTTGCGGGGGTTTGAGCAGTTCTTC. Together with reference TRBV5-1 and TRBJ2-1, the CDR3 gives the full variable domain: KAGVTQTPRYLIKTRGQQVTLSCSPISGHRSVSWYQQTPGQGLQFLFEYFSETQRNKGNFPGRFSGRQFSNSRSEMNVSTLELGDSALYLCASSLRGFEQFFGPGTRLTVL.

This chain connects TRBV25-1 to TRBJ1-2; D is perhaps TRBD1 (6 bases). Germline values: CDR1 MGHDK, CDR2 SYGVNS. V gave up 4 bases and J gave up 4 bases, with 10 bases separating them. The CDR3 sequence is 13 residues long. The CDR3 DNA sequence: TGTGCCAGCAGTGGAGGGACAACCTATGGCTACACCTTC. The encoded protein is CASSGGTTYGYTF.

The CDR3 reads CASSSGQGNQPQHF. CDR3 sequence (DNA): TGTGCCAGCAGTTCTGGACAGGGAAATCAGCCCCAGCATTTT. The chain links TRBV27 to TRBJ1-5; 8 bases agree with TRBD1. Losses at the gene ends were 4 bases for V and 4 bases for J; bases not matched to a gene: 3. The germline CDR1 and CDR2 sequences are MNHEY and SMNVEV (reference sequence). CDR3 length: 14 amino acids.

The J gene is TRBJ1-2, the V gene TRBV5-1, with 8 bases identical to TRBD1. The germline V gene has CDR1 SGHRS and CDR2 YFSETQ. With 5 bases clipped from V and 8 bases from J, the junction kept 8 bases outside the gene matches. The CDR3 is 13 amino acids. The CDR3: CASSYQGAQGYTF. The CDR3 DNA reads TGCGCCAGCAGTTACCAGGGGGCGCAAGGCTACACCTTC.

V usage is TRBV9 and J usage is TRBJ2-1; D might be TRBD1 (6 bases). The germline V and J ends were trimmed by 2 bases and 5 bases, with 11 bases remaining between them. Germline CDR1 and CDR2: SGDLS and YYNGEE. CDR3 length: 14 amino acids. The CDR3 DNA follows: TGTGCCAGCAGCGTGGCAGGGGCGAACAATGAGCAGTTCTTC. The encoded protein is CASSVAGANNEQFF.

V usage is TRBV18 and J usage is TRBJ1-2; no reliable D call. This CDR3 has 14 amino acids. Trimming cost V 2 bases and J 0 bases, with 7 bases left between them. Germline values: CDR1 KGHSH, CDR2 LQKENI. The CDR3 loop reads CASSPLAANYGYTF. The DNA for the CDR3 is TGTGCCAGCTCACCATTGGCAGCTAACTATGGCTACACCTTC.

The CDR3 nucleotides read TGTGCCATCCATAGACCGGGACAGGTGAAAGAGCAGTACTTC. This codes for CAIHRPGQVKEQYF. The rearrangement links TRBV7-9 to TRBJ2-7; 8 bases match TRBD1. The CDR3 extends over 14 amino acids. J lost 7 bases, V lost 10 bases, and 15 bases had no gene match. Germline V gene lookup returns CDR1 SEHNR and CDR2 FQNEAQ (reference sequence).

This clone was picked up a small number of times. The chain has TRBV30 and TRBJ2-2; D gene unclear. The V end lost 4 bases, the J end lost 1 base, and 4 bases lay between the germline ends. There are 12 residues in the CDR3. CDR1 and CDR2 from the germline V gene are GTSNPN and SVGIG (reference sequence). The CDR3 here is CAWTVNTGELFF. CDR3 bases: TGTGCCTGGACGGTGAACACCGGGGAGCTGTTTTTT.

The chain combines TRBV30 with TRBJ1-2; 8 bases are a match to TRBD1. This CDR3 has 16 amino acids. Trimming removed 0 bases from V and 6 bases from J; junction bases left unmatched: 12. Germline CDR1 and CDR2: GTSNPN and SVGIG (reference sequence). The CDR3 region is CAWSVPLGQGGDGYTF. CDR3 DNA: TGTGCCTGGAGTGTACCGCTCGGACAGGGAGGGGATGGCTACACCTTC.

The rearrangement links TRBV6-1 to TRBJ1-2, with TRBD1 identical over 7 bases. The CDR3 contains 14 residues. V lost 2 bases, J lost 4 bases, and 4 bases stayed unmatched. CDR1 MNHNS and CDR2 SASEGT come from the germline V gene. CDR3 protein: CASSEKGGTYGYTF. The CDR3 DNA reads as TGTGCCAGCAGTGAAAAAGGGGGCACCTATGGCTACACCTTC.

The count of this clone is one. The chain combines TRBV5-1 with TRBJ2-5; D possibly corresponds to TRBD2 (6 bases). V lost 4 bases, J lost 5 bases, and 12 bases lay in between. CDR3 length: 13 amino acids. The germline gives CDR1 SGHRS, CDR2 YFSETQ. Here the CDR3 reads CASSRGFGETQYF. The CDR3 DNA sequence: TGCGCCAGCAGCCGGGGGTTTGGGGAGACCCAGTACTTC.

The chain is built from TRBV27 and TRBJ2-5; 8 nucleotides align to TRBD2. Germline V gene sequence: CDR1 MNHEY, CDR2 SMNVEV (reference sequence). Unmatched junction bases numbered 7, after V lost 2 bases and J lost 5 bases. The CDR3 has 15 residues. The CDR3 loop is CASSLAGGRGETQYF. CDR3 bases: TGTGCCAGCAGTTTAGCGGGAGGTCGCGGGGAGACCCAGTACTTC.

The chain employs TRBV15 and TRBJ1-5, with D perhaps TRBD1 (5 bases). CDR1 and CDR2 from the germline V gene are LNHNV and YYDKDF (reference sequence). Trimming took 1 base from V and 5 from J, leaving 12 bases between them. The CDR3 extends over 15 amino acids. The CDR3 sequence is CATSRVGEAYQPQHF. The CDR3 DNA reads TGTGCCACCAGCAGAGTAGGGGAAGCCTATCAGCCCCAGCATTTT.